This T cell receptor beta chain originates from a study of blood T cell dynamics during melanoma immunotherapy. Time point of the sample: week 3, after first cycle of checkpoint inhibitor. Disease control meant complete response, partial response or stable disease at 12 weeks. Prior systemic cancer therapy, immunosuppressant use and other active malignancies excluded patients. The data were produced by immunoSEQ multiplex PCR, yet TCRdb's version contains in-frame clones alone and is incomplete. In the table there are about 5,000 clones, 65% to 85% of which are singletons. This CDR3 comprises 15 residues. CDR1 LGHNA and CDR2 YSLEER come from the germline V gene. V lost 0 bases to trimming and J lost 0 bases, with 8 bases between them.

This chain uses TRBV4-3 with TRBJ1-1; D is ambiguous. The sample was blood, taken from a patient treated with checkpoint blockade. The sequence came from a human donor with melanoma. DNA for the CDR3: TGCGCCAGCAGCCAAGATCTTACAGTGAACACTGAAGCTTTCTTT. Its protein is CASSQDLTVNTEAFF.